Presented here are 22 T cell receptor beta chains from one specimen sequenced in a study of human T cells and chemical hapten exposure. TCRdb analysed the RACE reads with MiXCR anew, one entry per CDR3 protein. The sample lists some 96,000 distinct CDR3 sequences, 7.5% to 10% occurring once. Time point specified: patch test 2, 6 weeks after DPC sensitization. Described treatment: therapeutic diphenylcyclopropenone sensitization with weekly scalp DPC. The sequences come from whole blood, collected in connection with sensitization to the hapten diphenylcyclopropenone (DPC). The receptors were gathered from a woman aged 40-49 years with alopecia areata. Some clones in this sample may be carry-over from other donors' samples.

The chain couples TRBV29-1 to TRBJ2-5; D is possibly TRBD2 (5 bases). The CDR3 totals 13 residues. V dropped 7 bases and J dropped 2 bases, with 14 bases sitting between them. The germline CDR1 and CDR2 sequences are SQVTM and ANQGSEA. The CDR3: CSAKDYTQETQYF. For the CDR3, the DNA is TGCAGCGCCAAAGACTATACGCAAGAGACCCAGTACTTC.

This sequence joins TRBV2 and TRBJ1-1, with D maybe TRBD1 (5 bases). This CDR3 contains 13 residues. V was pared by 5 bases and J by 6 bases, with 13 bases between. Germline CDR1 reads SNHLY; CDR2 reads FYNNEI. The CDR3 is CASSPRDMAEAFF. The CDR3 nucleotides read TGTGCCAGCAGTCCCAGGGATATGGCTGAAGCTTTCTTT. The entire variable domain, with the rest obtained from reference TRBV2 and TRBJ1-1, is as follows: EPEVTQTPSHQVTQMGQEVILRCVPISNHLYFYWYRQILGQKVEFLVSFYNNEISEKSEIFDDQFSVERPDGSNFTLKIRSTKLEDSAMYFCASSPRDMAEAFFGQGTRLTVV.

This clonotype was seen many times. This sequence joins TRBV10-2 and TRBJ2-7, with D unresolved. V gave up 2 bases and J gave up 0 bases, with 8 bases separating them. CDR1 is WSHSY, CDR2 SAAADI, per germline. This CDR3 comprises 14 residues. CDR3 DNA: TGCGCCAGCAGTGAGCGGGCTCCCTCCTACGAGCAGTACTTC. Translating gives CASSERAPSYEQYF.

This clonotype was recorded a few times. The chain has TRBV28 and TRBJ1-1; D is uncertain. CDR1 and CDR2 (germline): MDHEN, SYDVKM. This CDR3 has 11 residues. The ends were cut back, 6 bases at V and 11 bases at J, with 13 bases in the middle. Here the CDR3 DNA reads TGTGCCAGCAGCATGTCCCGGACTGCTTTCTTT. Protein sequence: CASSMSRTAFF.

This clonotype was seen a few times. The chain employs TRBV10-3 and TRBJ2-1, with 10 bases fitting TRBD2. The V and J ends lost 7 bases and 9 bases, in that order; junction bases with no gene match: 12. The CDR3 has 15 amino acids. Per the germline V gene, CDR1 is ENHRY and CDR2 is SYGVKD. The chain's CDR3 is CAITVTASGSGEQFF. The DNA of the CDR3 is TGTGCCATCACAGTCACGGCTAGCGGGAGCGGTGAGCAGTTCTTC.

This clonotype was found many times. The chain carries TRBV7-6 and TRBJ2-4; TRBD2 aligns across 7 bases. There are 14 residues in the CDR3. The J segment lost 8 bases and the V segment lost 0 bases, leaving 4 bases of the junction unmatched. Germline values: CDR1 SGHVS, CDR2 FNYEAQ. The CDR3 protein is CASSLAGRGDIQYF. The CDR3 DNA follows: TGTGCCAGCAGCTTAGCGGGACGGGGGGACATTCAGTACTTC. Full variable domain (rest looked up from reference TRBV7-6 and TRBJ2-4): GAGVSQSPRYKVTKRGQDVALRCDPISGHVSLYWYRQALGQGPEFLTYFNYEAQQDKSGLPNDRFSAERPEGSISTLTIQRTEQRDSAMYRCASSLAGRGDIQYFGAGTRLSVL.

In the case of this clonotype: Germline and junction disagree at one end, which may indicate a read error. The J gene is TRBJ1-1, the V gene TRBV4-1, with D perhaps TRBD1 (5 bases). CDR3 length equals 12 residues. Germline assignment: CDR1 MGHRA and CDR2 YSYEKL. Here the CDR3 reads CANSQGVAEAFF. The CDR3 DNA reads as TGCGCCAACAGCCAAGGGGTAGCTGAAGCTTTCTTT.

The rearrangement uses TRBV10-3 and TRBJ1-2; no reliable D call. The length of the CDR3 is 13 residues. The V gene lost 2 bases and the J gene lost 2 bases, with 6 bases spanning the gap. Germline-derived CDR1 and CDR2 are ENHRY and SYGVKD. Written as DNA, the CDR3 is TGTGCCATCAGTGAGAGACTGAACTATGGCTACACCTTC. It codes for CAISERLNYGYTF.

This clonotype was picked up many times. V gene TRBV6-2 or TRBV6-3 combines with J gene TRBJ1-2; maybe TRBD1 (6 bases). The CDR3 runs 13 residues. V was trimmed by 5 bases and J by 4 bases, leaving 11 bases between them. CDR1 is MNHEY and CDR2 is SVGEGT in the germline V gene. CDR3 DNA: TGTGCCAGCAGTACGACAGGCGCCTATGGCTACACCTTC. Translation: CASSTTGAYGYTF.

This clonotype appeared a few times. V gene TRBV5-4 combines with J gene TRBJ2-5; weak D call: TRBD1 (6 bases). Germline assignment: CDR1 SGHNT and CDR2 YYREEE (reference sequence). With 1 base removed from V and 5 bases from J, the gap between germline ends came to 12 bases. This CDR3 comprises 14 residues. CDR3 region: CASSLYRDIETQYF. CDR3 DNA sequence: TGTGCCAGCAGCTTGTACCGGGACATTGAGACCCAGTACTTC.

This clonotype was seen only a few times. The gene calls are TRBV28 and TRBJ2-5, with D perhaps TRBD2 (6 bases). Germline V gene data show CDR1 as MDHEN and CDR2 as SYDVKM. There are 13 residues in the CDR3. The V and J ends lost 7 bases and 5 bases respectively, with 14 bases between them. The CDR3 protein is CASMDSGVETQYF. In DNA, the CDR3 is TGTGCCAGCATGGATAGCGGTGTTGAGACCCAGTACTTC.

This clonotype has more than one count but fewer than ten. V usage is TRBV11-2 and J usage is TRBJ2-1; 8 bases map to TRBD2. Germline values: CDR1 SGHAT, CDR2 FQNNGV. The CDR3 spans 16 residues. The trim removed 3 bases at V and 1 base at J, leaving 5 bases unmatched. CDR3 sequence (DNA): TGTGCCAGCAGCTTTTCGGGCGGGAGGTCCTACAATGAGCAGTTCTTC. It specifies CASSFSGGRSYNEQFF. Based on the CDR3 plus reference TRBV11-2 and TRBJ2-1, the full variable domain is EAGVAQSPRYKIIEKRQSVAFWCNPISGHATLYWYQQILGQGPKLLIQFQNNGVVDDSQLPKDRFSAERLKGVDSTLKIQPAKLEDSAVYLCASSFSGGRSYNEQFFGPGTRLTVL.

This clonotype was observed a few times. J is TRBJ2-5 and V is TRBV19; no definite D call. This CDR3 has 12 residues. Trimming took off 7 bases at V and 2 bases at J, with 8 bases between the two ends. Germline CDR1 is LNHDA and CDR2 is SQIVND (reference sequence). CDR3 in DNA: TGTGCCAGTACCGCACTGCAAGAGACCCAGTACTTC. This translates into CASTALQETQYF.

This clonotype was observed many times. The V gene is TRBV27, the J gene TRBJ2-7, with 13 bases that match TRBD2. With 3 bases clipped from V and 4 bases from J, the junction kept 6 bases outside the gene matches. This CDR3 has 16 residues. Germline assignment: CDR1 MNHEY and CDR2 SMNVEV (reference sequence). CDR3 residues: CASSLRLAGGGYEQYF. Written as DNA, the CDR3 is TGTGCCAGCAGTTTGCGACTAGCGGGAGGTGGGTACGAGCAGTACTTC.

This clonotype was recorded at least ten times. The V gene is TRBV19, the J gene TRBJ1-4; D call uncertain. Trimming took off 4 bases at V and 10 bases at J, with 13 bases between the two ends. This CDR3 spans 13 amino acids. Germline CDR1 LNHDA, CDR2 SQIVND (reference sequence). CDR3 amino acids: CASSTRRVGKLFF. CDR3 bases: TGTGCCAGTAGTACCCGGAGGGTTGGAAAACTGTTTTTT.

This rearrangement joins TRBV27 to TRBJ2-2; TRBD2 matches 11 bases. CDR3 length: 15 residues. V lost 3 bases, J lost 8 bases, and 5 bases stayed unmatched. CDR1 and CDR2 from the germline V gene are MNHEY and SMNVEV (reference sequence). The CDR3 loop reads CASSFSTSGAGELFF. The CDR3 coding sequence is TGTGCCAGCAGTTTCTCGACTAGCGGGGCAGGGGAGCTGTTTTTT.

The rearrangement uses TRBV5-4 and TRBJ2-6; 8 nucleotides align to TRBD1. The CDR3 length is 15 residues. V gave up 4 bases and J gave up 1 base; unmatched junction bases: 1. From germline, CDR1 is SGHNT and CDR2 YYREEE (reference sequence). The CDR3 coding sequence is TGTGCCAGCAGCCGACAGGGGTCTGGGGCCAACGTCCTGACTTTC. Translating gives CASSRQGSGANVLTF.

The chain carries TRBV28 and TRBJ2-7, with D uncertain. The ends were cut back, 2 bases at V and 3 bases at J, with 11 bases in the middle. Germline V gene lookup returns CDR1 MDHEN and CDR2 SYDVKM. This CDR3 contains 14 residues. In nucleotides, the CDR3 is TGTGCCAGCAGTTTACGGCTTGCCGGCTACGAGCAGTACTTC. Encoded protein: CASSLRLAGYEQYF.

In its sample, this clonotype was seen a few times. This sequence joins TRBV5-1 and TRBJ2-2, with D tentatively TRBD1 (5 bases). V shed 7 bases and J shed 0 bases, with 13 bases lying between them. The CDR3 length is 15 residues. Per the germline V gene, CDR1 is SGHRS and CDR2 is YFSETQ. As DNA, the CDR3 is TGCGCCAGCTCCCAACAGGTGTCGAACACCGGGGAGCTGTTTTTT. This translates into CASSQQVSNTGELFF.

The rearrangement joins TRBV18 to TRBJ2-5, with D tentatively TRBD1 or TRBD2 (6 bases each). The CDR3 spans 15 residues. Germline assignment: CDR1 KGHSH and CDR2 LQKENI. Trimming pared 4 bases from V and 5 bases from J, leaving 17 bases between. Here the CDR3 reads CASSLQTTGGETQYF. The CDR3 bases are TGTGCCAGCTCACTACAGACGACAGGAGGGGAGACCCAGTACTTC.

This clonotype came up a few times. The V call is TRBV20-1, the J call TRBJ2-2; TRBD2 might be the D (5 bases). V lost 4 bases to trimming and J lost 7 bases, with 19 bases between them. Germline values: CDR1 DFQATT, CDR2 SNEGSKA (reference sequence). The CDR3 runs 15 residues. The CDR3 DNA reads TGCAGTGCTAAGGTTGCAGGCCGGAGCGGCGGGGAGCTGTTTTTT. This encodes CSAKVAGRSGGELFF.

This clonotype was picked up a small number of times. The CDR3 here is CASLTSGFLSYEQYF. Written as DNA, the CDR3 is TGTGCCAGCCTAACCAGCGGGTTCCTCTCCTACGAGCAGTACTTC. This sequence joins TRBV28 and TRBJ2-7, with a weak D call TRBD2 (6 bases). Germline CDR1 and CDR2: MDHEN and SYDVKM. This CDR3 has 15 residues. V lost 8 bases to trimming and J lost 0 bases, with 17 bases between them.